This T cell receptor (beta chain) was sequenced during a study of CDR3 diversity in severe acne. TCRdb called the PCR reads again in MiXCR, with one record for every CDR3 protein. The profile shows more than 85,000 distinct CDR3 sequences, 48% of them singletons. This clonotype was detected only a few times. Per the germline V gene, CDR1 is KGHDR and CDR2 is SFDVKD. The CDR3 sequence is 16 residues long. V lost 5 bases and J 2 bases, leaving 14 bases between the germline ends. The origin of this receptor is a male donor in good health, serving as a control. This chain connects TRBV24-1 to TRBJ2-2; possibly TRBD2 for D (5 bases). Sequenced sample: blood. CDR3 in DNA: TGTGCCACCAGTGGAGGGTCCGTCTCTAACACCGGGGAGCTGTTTTTT. Amino acid sequence: CATSGGSVSNTGELFF.